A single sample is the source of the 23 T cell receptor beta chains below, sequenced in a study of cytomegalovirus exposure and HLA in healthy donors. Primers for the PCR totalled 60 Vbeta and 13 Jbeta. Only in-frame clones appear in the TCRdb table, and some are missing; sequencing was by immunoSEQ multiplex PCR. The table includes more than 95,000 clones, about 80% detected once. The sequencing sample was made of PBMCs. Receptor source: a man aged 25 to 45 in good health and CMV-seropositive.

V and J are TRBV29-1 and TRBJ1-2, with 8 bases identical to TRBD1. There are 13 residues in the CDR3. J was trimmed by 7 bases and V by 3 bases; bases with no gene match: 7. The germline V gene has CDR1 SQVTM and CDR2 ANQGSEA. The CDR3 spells CSVDGQGYSGYTF. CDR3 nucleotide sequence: TGCAGCGTTGATGGACAGGGTTATAGTGGCTACACCTTC.

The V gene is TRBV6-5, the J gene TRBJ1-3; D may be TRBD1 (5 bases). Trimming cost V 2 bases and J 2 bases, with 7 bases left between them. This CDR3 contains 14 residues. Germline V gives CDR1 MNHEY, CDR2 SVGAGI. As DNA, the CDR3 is TGTGCCAGCAGTTACGGGGGGACTGGAAACACCATATATTTT. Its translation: CASSYGGTGNTIYF.

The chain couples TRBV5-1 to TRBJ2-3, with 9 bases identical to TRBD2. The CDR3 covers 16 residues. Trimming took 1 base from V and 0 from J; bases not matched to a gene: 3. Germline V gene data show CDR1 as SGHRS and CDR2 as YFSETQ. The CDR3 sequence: CASSLLAGSSTDTQYF. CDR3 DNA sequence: TGCGCCAGCAGCTTGCTAGCGGGGTCTAGCACAGATACGCAGTATTTT. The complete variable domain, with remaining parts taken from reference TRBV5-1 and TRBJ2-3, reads KAGVTQTPRYLIKTRGQQVTLSCSPISGHRSVSWYQQTPGQGLQFLFEYFSETQRNKGNFPGRFSGRQFSNSRSEMNVSTLELGDSALYLCASSLLAGSSTDTQYFGPGTRLTVL.

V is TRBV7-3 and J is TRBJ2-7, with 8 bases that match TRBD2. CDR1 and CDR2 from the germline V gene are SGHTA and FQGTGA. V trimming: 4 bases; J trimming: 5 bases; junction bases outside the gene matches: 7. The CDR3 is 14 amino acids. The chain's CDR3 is CASSSTGGIDEQYF. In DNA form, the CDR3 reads TGTGCCAGCAGCTCCACGGGGGGGATCGACGAGCAGTACTTC.

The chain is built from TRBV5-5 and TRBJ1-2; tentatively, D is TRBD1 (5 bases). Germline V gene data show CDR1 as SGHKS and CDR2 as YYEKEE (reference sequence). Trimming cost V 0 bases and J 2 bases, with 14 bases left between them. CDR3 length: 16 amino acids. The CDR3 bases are TGTGCCAGCAGCTTGGTTCAGGGAGGGTCCAACTATGGCTACACCTTC. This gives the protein CASSLVQGGSNYGYTF.

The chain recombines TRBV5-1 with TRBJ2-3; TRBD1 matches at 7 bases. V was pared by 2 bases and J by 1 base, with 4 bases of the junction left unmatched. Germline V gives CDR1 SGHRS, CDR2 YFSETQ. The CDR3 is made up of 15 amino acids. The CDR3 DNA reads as TGCGCCAGCAGCTTTGAGGGGGCCGGCACAGATACGCAGTATTTT. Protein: CASSFEGAGTDTQYF.

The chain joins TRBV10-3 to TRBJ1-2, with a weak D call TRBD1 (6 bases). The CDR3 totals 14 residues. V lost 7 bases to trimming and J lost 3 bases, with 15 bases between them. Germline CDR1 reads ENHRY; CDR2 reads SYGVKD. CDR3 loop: CAITEDSTDYGYTF. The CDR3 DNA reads TGTGCCATCACCGAGGACAGTACGGACTATGGCTACACCTTC.

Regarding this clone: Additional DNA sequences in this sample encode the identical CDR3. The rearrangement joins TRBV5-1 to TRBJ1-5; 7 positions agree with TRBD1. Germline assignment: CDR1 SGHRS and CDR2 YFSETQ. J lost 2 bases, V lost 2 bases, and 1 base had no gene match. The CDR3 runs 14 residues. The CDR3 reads CASSLGTGNQPQHF. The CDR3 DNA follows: TGCGCCAGCAGCTTAGGGACAGGCAATCAGCCCCAGCATTTT. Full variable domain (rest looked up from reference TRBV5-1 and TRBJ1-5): KAGVTQTPRYLIKTRGQQVTLSCSPISGHRSVSWYQQTPGQGLQFLFEYFSETQRNKGNFPGRFSGRQFSNSRSEMNVSTLELGDSALYLCASSLGTGNQPQHFGDGTRLSIL.

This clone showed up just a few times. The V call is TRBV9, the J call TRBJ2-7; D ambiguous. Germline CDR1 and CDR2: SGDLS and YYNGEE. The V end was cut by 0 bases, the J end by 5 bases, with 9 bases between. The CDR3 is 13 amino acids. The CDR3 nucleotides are TGTGCCAGCAGCGTAGACTTAAGAGACGAGCAGTACTTC. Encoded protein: CASSVDLRDEQYF. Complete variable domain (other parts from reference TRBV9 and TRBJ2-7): DSGVTQTPKHLITATGQRVTLRCSPRSGDLSVYWYQQSLDQGLQFLIQYYNGEERAKGNILERFSAQQFPDLHSELNLSSLELGDSALYFCASSVDLRDEQYFGPGTRLTVT.

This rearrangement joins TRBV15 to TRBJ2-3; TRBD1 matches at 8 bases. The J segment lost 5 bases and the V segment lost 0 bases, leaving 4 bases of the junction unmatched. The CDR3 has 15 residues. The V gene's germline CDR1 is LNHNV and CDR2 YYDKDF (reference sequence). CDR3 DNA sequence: TGTGCCACCAGCAGAGACCAGGGGGCGGGAGATACGCAGTATTTT. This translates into CATSRDQGAGDTQYF.

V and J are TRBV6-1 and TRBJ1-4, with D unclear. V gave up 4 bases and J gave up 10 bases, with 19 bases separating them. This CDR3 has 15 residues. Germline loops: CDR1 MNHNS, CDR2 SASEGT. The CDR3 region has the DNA TGTGCCAGCAGTGTTGGAGCAGCGGGTCTCGGAAAACTGTTTTTT. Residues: CASSVGAAGLGKLFF.

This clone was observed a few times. This chain's CDR3 is CASSLRLAGGYEQYF. The CDR3 DNA sequence: TGTGCCAGCAGTTTGAGGCTAGCGGGGGGCTACGAGCAGTACTTC. The J gene is TRBJ2-7, the V gene TRBV28; the match to TRBD2 covers 11 bases. Germline V gene sequence: CDR1 MDHEN, CDR2 SYDVKM. The CDR3 is 15 residues long. J was trimmed by 3 bases and V by 3 bases; bases with no gene match: 4. Combining the CDR3 with reference TRBV28 and TRBJ2-7 gives the whole variable domain DVKVTQSSRYLVKRTGEKVFLECVQDMDHENMFWYRQDPGLGLRLIYFSYDVKMKEKGDIPEGYSVSREKKERFSLILESASTNQTSMYLCASSLRLAGGYEQYFGPGTRLTVT.

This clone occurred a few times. The CDR3 nucleotides read TGTGCCAGCAGTGTACAGGGACCTATTAGCTACACCTTC. This sequence encodes CASSVQGPISYTF. This chain uses TRBV2 with TRBJ1-2, with D perhaps matching TRBD1 (6 bases). The ends were cut back, 4 bases at V and 9 bases at J, with 15 bases in the middle. In germline, CDR1 is SNHLY, CDR2 FYNNEI. The CDR3 spans 13 residues.

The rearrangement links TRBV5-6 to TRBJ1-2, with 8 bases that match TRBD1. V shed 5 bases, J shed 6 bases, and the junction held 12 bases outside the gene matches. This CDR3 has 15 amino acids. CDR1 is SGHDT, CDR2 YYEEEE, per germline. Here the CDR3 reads CASSSPGGTGHGYTF. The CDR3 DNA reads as TGTGCCAGCAGTTCCCCCGGTGGGACAGGCCATGGCTACACCTTC.

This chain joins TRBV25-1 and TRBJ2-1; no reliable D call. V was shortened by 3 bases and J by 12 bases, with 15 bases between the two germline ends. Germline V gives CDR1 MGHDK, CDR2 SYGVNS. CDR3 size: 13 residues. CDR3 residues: CASSDSNPRRQFF. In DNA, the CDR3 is TGTGCCAGCAGTGATAGCAACCCTAGACGGCAGTTCTTC. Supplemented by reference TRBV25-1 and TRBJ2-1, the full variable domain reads EADIYQTPRYLVIGTGKKITLECSQTMGHDKMYWYQQDPGMELHLIHYSYGVNSTEKGDLSSESTVSRIRTEHFPLTLESARPSHTSQYLCASSDSNPRRQFFGPGTRLTVL.

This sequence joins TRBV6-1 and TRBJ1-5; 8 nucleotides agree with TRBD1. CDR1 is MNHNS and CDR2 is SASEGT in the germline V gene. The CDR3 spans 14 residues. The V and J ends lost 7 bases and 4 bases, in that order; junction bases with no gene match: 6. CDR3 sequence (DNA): TGTGCCAGCACTCAGGGACAGGATAATCAGCCCCAGCATTTT. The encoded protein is CASTQGQDNQPQHF.

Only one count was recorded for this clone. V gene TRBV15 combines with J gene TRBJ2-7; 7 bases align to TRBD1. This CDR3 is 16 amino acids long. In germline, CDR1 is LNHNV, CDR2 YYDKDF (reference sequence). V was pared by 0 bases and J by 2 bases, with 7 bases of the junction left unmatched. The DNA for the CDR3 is TGTGCCACCAGCAGAGATCAAACAGGGGACCCCTACGAGCAGTACTTC. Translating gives CATSRDQTGDPYEQYF.

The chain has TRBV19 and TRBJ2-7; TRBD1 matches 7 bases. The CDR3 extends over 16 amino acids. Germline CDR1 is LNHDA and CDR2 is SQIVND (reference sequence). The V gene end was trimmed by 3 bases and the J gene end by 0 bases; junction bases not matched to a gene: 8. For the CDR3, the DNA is TGTGCCAGTAGTATTAAGGGGGCACCGTACTCCTACGAGCAGTACTTC. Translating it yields CASSIKGAPYSYEQYF.

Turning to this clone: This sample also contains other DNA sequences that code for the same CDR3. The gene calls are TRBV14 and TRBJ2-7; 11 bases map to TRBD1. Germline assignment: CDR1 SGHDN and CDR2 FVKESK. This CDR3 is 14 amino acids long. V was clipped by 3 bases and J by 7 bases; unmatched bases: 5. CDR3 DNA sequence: TGTGCCAGCAGCCAGCGGGACAGGGGGTTTGAGCAGTACTTC. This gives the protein CASSQRDRGFEQYF.

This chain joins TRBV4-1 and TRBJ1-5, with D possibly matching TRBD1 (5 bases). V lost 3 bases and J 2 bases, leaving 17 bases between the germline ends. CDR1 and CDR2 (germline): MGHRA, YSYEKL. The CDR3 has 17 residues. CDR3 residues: CASSQSGTPGGNQPQHF. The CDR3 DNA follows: TGCGCCAGCAGCCAGAGCGGGACTCCGGGGGGCAATCAGCCCCAGCATTTT.

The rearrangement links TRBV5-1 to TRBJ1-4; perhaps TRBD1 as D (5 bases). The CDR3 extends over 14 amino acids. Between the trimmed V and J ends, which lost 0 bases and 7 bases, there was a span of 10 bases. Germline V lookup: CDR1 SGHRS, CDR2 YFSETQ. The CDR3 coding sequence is TGCGCCAGCAGCTTGGCGGGGGGGACTGAAAAACTGTTTTTT. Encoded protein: CASSLAGGTEKLFF. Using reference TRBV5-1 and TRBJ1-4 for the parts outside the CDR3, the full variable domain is KAGVTQTPRYLIKTRGQQVTLSCSPISGHRSVSWYQQTPGQGLQFLFEYFSETQRNKGNFPGRFSGRQFSNSRSEMNVSTLELGDSALYLCASSLAGGTEKLFFGSGTQLSVL.

The CDR3 loop is CASIYNLNTEAFF. CDR3 sequence (DNA): TGTGCCAGTATATATAATTTGAACACTGAAGCTTTCTTT. The V gene is TRBV2, the J gene TRBJ1-1; D is uncertain. CDR1 and CDR2 from the germline V gene are SNHLY and FYNNEI. Trimming removed 9 bases at V and 0 bases at J, with 11 bases between. CDR3 length: 13 amino acids.

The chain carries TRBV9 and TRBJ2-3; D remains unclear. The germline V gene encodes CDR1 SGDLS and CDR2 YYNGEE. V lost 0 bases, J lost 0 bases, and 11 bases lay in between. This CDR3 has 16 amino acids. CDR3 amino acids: CASSVGGGSSTDTQYF. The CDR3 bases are TGTGCCAGCAGCGTAGGAGGCGGCTCAAGCACAGATACGCAGTATTTT.